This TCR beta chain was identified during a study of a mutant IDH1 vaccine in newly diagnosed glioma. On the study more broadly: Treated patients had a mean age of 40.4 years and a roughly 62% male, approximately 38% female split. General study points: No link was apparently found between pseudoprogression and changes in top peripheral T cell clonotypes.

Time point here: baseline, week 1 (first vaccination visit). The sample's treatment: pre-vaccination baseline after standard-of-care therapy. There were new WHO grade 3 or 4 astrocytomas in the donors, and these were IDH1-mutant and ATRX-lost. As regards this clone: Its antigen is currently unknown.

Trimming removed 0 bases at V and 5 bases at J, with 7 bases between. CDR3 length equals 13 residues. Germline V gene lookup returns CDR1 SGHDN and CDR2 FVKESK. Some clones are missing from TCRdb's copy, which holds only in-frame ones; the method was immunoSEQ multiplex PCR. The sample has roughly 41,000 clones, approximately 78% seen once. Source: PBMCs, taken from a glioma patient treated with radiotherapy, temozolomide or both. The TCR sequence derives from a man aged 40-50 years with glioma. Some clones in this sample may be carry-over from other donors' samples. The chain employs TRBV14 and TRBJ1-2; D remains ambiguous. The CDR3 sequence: CASSQEMDYGYTF. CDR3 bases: TGTGCCAGCAGCCAAGAGATGGATTATGGCTACACCTTC. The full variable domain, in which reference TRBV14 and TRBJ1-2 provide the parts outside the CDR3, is EAGVTQFPSHSVIEKGQTVTLRCDPISGHDNLYWYRRVMGKEIKFLLHFVKESKQDESGMPNNRFLAERTGGTYSTLKVQPAELEDSGVYFCASSQEMDYGYTFGSGTRLTVV.